One and the same sample provided the 29 T cell receptor beta chains below, sequenced in a study of tumor and adjacent non-tumor tissue in lung cancer. RNA was extracted from bulk tissue without any cell sorting. A modified ARM-PCR protocol with three rounds of nested PCR amplified TCRbeta. TCRdb reprocessed the multiplex PCR reads via MiXCR and lists one record per CDR3 protein. The table lists about 110,000 distinct CDR3 sequences, roughly 74% of them singletons. Sequenced input: lung tumor tissue. The receptors originated from a woman aged 60-75 years with non-small cell lung cancer.

This clonotype was seen only a few times. J is TRBJ2-3 and V is TRBV11-2; 8 nucleotides agree with TRBD2. The CDR3 is 15 amino acids. The germline gives CDR1 SGHAT, CDR2 FQNNGV. The V segment lost 3 bases and the J segment 2 bases; nucleotides outside the gene matches: 4. The CDR3 here is CASSFTSGTTDTQYF. CDR3 bases: TGTGCCAGCAGCTTCACTAGCGGTACCACAGATACGCAGTATTTT.

About this clonotype: Lacking the conserved final phenylalanine or tryptophan, this CDR3 likely reflects a read error. In nucleotides, the CDR3 is TGTGCCAACAGCTTAGTAGGGTCTGGGGAGCTGTTTTTA. Translated, it gives CANSLVGSGELFL. The chain joins TRBV11-3 to TRBJ2-2, with D unclear. CDR3 size: 13 residues. Germline V CDR1 and CDR2: SGHNT, YENEEA.

The sample holds many counts of this clonotype. This chain uses TRBV5-1 with TRBJ2-3, with 10 positions matching TRBD2. CDR1 is SGHRS and CDR2 is YFSETQ in the germline V gene. The CDR3 spans 13 residues. V was clipped by 10 bases and J by 4 bases; unmatched bases: 6. The CDR3 sequence: CAVRAGGADTQYF. The DNA of the CDR3 is TGCGCCGTCAGAGCGGGGGGGGCAGATACGCAGTATTTT.

Note on this clonotype: An end of the junction does not agree with germline; a read error may underlie this. The V gene is TRBV6-4, the J gene TRBJ2-7, with 7 bases matching TRBD2. The CDR3 covers 14 residues. CDR1 is MRHNA and CDR2 is SNTAGT in the germline V gene. Here the CDR3 reads CATSEFPGRDEQYF. In DNA form, the CDR3 reads TGTGCCACCAGTGAGTTCCCGGGGAGGGACGAGCAGTACTTC.

With regard to this clonotype: A much more abundant neighbour one base away suggests this may be a read error. The chain couples TRBV12-3 or TRBV12-4 to TRBJ2-7; 7 nucleotides agree with TRBD1. Trimming took 4 bases from V and 5 from J; bases not matched to a gene: 8. The CDR3 sequence is 14 residues long. CDR3 nucleotides: TGTGCCAGCAGTTCAACCGGGACAGCCCACGAGCAGTACTTC. Its protein product is CASSSTGTAHEQYF.

This clonotype has a count of ten or more. This chain connects TRBV4-1 to TRBJ2-1; 7 bases agree with TRBD1. Germline V gene data show CDR1 as MGHRA and CDR2 as YSYEKL. The CDR3 length is 16 residues. V was pared by 4 bases and J by 0 bases, with 6 bases of the junction left unmatched. In nucleotides, the CDR3 is TGCGCCAGCAGCCCCCCGGGACAGAGCTCCTACAATGAGCAGTTCTTC. Translation gives CASSPPGQSSYNEQFF.

Comments on this clonotype: No conserved phenylalanine or tryptophan ends this CDR3, so it is likely a read error. CDR3 nucleotide sequence: TGTGCCAGCAGCTTGGGACCTTTGAATTTACCCCTCCACTTA. Protein: CASSLGPLNLPLHL. The V call is TRBV11-2, the J call TRBJ1-6, with D possibly TRBD1 on 5 matching bases. Germline V lookup: CDR1 SGHAT, CDR2 FQNNGV. The CDR3 is 14 residues long.

On this clonotype: The CDR3 carries no conserved terminal phenylalanine or tryptophan, so it likely arises from a read error. This chain connects TRBV11-2 to TRBJ1-1; D is undetermined. This CDR3 contains 15 residues. Per germline, CDR1 SGHAT and CDR2 FQNNGV. The CDR3 here is CASNLDPSMNTVAFV. The CDR3 DNA sequence: TGTGCCAGCAACTTAGACCCCAGCATGAACACTGTAGCTTTCGTT.

Notes on this clonotype: A read error may explain this, as a much larger clone is one base away. The genes are TRBV19 and TRBJ2-2, with 12 nucleotides matching TRBD1. CDR3 length: 16 residues. Germline V lookup: CDR1 LNHDA, CDR2 SQIVND (reference sequence). V shed 8 bases and J 6 bases; nucleotides not matched to a gene: 10. This CDR3 reads CASGGGGQGAPGELFF. In DNA form, the CDR3 reads TGTGCCAGTGGCGGAGGGGGACAGGGGGCTCCCGGGGAGCTGTTTTTT.

The chain employs TRBV11-2 and TRBJ2-5, with D maybe TRBD1 (6 bases). The ends were cut back, 4 bases at V and 7 bases at J, with 19 bases in the middle. The germline CDR1 and CDR2 sequences are SGHAT and FQNNGV. CDR3 length equals 15 residues. Here the CDR3 DNA reads TGTGCCAGCAGCTCGACAGGAACAGGGTACGGGACCCAGTACTTC. Its translation is CASSSTGTGYGTQYF.

This clonotype was observed once. The junction departs from germline at one end; a sequencing error may be responsible. The chain uses TRBV12-3 or TRBV12-4 and TRBJ2-5, with D unclear. The CDR3 consists of 13 residues. CDR3 sequence reads: CANSLELKGTQYF. Written as DNA, the CDR3 is TGTGCCAACAGTTTAGAGCTGAAAGGGACCCAGTACTTC.

This clonotype occurred once. Mismatch with germline at one junction end may stem from a read error. The chain links TRBV11-1 to TRBJ1-1, with D unresolved. This CDR3 is built from 16 residues. In germline, CDR1 is SGHAT, CDR2 FQDESV (reference sequence). The CDR3 here is CVSSLSAVLLNTEAFF. The CDR3 coding sequence is TGTGTCAGCAGCTTATCGGCGGTATTATTGAACACCGAAGCTTTCTTT.

Notes on this clonotype: Since the CDR3 does not end with the conserved phenylalanine or tryptophan, this likely comes from a read error. As DNA, the CDR3 is TGTGCCAGCAGCAACCAGTCTGGAGCCAACATCCTGACTTTA. It translates to CASSNQSGANILTL. This chain connects TRBV11-2 to TRBJ2-6, with D uncertain. Per the germline V gene, CDR1 is SGHAT and CDR2 is FQNNGV. The CDR3 has 14 amino acids.

Concerning this clonotype: Just one base apart from a much larger clone, this may be a read error. The J gene is TRBJ1-5, the V gene TRBV7-8; D gene ambiguous. The CDR3 spans 13 residues. CDR1 is SGHVS and CDR2 is FQNEAQ in the germline V gene. V lost 2 bases and J 7 bases, leaving 9 bases between the germline ends. As DNA, the CDR3 is TGTGCCAGCAGCTTAACTGCCAAGCAGCCCCAGCATTTT. Protein: CASSLTAKQPQHF.

To note about this clonotype: This may arise from a read error, as a much more abundant clone is one base away. The chain joins TRBV4-3 to TRBJ2-1, with 10 bases that match TRBD1. CDR3 length: 15 residues. Germline CDR1 reads LGHNA; CDR2 reads YSLEER. The DNA of the CDR3 is TGCACCAGCAGCCAAGGGACAGGGGAAGGCAATGAGCAGTTCTTC. This codes for CTSSQGTGEGNEQFF.

Note on this clonotype: No conserved phenylalanine or tryptophan ends this CDR3, so it is likely a read error. In nucleotides, the CDR3 is TGTGCCGTTGGTGTGGATCTGTTTCTT. Its protein product is CAVGVDLFL. This rearrangement joins TRBV7-3 to TRBJ2-2; D gene unclear. The germline V gene encodes CDR1 SGHTA and CDR2 FQGTGA. Trimming shortened V by 11 bases and J by 14 bases, and 12 bases separated the two germline ends. The CDR3 is made up of 9 amino acids.

In this sample, this clonotype turned up many times. The chain carries TRBV4-1 and TRBJ1-2, with 8 nucleotides matching TRBD1. The trim removed 4 bases at V and 5 bases at J, leaving 3 bases unmatched. Looked up from germline, CDR1 is MGHRA and CDR2 is YSYEKL. CDR3 size: 13 residues. CDR3 DNA: TGCGCCAGCAGCCTGCAGGGGGCGTATGGCTACACCTTC. Its protein product is CASSLQGAYGYTF.

This clonotype has a handful of counts. A much larger clone differs by one base, so this may be a read error. The genes are TRBV6-2 or TRBV6-3 and TRBJ2-7, with 8 bases lining up with TRBD1. The CDR3 runs to 12 residues. Trimming at V came to 11 bases and at J to 5 bases, leaving 8 bases not matched to a gene. Germline CDR1 and CDR2: MNHEY and SVGEGT. The CDR3 bases are TGTGCCCGCGGACAGGGCAATCACGAGCAGTACTTC. Translation gives CARGQGNHEQYF.

This clonotype occurred a few times. Mismatch with germline at one junction end may stem from a read error. This chain uses TRBV11-2 with TRBJ1-1, with D possibly TRBD1 on 5 matching bases. This CDR3 has 16 amino acids. Germline V gene data show CDR1 as SGHAT and CDR2 as FQNNGV. The CDR3 reads CANSSGLGNRNTEAFF. CDR3 coding DNA: TGTGCCAACAGCTCAGGGCTAGGGAACAGGAACACTGAAGCTTTCTTT.

In the case of this clonotype: Being one base from a much bigger clone, this may be a read error. As DNA, the CDR3 is TGTGCCAGCATAGACGAGATTACCTACGAGCAGTACTTC. Its protein product is CASIDEITYEQYF. The chain links TRBV28 to TRBJ2-7; no firm D call. The length of the CDR3 is 13 residues. Trimming left V 7 bases short and J 2 bases short, with 12 bases between. Germline loops: CDR1 MDHEN, CDR2 SYDVKM.

With respect to this clonotype: A much larger clone differs from this one at a single base, so this may be a read error. This chain links TRBV4-1 with TRBJ2-3; either TRBD1 or TRBD2 may fit D (5 bases each). The V end was cut by 6 bases, the J end by 2 bases, with 18 bases between. Per germline, CDR1 MGHRA and CDR2 YSYEKL. The CDR3 is 16 amino acids. CDR3 in DNA: TGCGCCAGCAGAGACGAACTCCGGGGCTACACAGATACGCAGTATTTT. Translated, it gives CASRDELRGYTDTQYF.

The chain recombines TRBV5-6 with TRBJ2-7; 8 nucleotides match TRBD1. Germline V gene lookup returns CDR1 SGHDT and CDR2 YYEEEE. Trimming cost V 5 bases and J 6 bases; bases outside gene matches: 10. CDR3 length: 14 amino acids. CDR3 in amino acids: CASRSQGARGEQYF. CDR3 sequence (DNA): TGTGCCAGCAGGTCCCAGGGGGCCAGAGGCGAGCAGTACTTC.

In the case of this clonotype: Germline and junction disagree at one end, which may indicate a read error. The chain combines TRBV11-2 with TRBJ2-7; D is perhaps TRBD2 (5 bases). This CDR3 spans 14 amino acids. Germline CDR1 SGHAT, CDR2 FQNNGV. CDR3 DNA: TGTGCCAGCAGTTGGGATCGTGGAGGATACGACCAGTACTTC. It is translated as CASSWDRGGYDQYF. Drawing the rest from reference TRBV11-2 and TRBJ2-7, the complete variable domain is EAGVAQSPRYKIIEKRQSVAFWCNPISGHATLYWYQQILGQGPKLLIQFQNNGVVDDSQLPKDRFSAERLKGVDSTLKIQPAKLEDSAVYLCASSWDRGGYDQYFGPGTRLTVT.

Points on this clonotype: At one end the junction does not follow the germline gene, possibly because of a read error. In DNA, the CDR3 is TGTACCAGCAGATTAGGTACGGGAACCTACAAGCAGTACTTC. It codes for CTSRLGTGTYKQYF. This rearrangement joins TRBV11-3 to TRBJ2-7; D might be TRBD2 (5 bases). Germline loops: CDR1 SGHNT, CDR2 YENEEA. CDR3 length: 14 amino acids.

This clonotype showed up just a few times. This may come from a read error, since a much larger clone is one base off. The chain is built from TRBV4-2 and TRBJ1-1, with 8 bases matching TRBD1. The CDR3 has 14 amino acids. V shed 2 bases and J 7 bases; nucleotides not matched to a gene: 6. CDR1 is LGHNA, CDR2 YNFKEQ, per germline. The CDR3 nucleotides are TGTGCCAGCAGCCAATCACGACAGGGGTATGAAGCTTTCTTT. Translation gives CASSQSRQGYEAFF.

As concerns this clonotype: Lacking the conserved final phenylalanine or tryptophan, this CDR3 likely reflects a read error. V usage is TRBV4-3 and J usage is TRBJ2-7, with 7 bases lining up with TRBD1. The CDR3 covers 18 residues. Germline V lookup: CDR1 LGHNA, CDR2 YSLEER. The V and J ends lost 11 bases and 0 bases, in that order; junction bases with no gene match: 22. CDR3 loop: CAGNHSGTAITGSYEQYL. The CDR3 DNA is TGCGCCGGCAACCATTCCGGGACAGCCATTACAGGCTCCTACGAGCAGTACCTC.

This clonotype has only a few counts. A read error may be the cause here, since a much bigger clone is one base away. The V call is TRBV19, the J call TRBJ2-3; D remains ambiguous. Germline V gives CDR1 LNHDA, CDR2 SQIVND (reference sequence). The CDR3 extends over 13 amino acids. Between the trimmed V and J ends, which lost 5 bases and 4 bases, there was a span of 10 bases. The CDR3 bases are TGTGCCAGTAGTCGGATAGAGTCAGATACGCAGTATTTT. Encoded protein: CASSRIESDTQYF.

With regard to this clonotype: An end of the junction does not agree with germline; a read error may underlie this. CDR3 region: CASCYNRDYNEQLF. The CDR3 region has the DNA TGTGCCAGCTGTTATAATCGGGACTACAATGAGCAGCTCTTC. The V and J genes are TRBV6-5 and TRBJ2-1; 7 bases line up with TRBD2. In germline, CDR1 is MNHEY, CDR2 SVGAGI. The CDR3 contains 14 residues.

This chain links TRBV11-1 with TRBJ2-2; 9 bases are a match to TRBD1. The CDR3 contains 16 residues. J lost 6 bases, V lost 5 bases, and 10 bases had no gene match. Germline CDR1 reads SGHAT; CDR2 reads FQDESV (reference sequence). The CDR3 sequence is CASSAWTGVSAGELFF. The CDR3 nucleotides read TGTGCCAGCAGCGCTTGGACAGGGGTGAGCGCCGGGGAGCTGTTTTTT.